This TCR beta chain stems from a study of control samples from healthy donors and cancer patients. The repertoire was sequenced with immunoSEQ multiplex PCR; TCRdb's copy has only in-frame clones and lacks some. The table lists roughly 20,000 clones, 65% to 90% of them singletons. V was pared by 4 bases and J by 0 bases, with 11 bases between. Looked up from germline, CDR1 is SGDLS and CDR2 is YYNGEE. This CDR3 has 15 amino acids. The sequenced sample was PBMCs. This clonotype was obtained from a man aged 55-75 years with head and neck cancer. The chain links TRBV9 to TRBJ2-1; tentatively, D is TRBD2 (5 bases). The CDR3 nucleotides read TGTGCCAGCAGCTCCTCGGGGAACTCCTACAATGAGCAGTTCTTC. This codes for CASSSSGNSYNEQFF.